This TCR beta chain was captured in a study of blood T cell repertoires in COVID-19. The repertoire was sequenced with immunoSEQ multiplex PCR; TCRdb's copy has only in-frame clones and lacks some. The table shows over 200,000 clones, with approximately 86% occurring only once. The ends lost 5 bases at V and 6 bases at J; junction bases unmatched: 11. The germline gives CDR1 MDHEN, CDR2 SYDVKM. The CDR3 length is 15 residues. The TCR was taken from a man younger than 35 with active or convalescent COVID-19. The sample was peripheral blood. This chain joins TRBV28 and TRBJ2-7; TRBD1 matches 9 bases. The CDR3 DNA reads as TGTGCCAGCAGTGGAGCCGGGACAGGGAGTGTCGAGCAGTACTTC. This sequence encodes CASSGAGTGSVEQYF.